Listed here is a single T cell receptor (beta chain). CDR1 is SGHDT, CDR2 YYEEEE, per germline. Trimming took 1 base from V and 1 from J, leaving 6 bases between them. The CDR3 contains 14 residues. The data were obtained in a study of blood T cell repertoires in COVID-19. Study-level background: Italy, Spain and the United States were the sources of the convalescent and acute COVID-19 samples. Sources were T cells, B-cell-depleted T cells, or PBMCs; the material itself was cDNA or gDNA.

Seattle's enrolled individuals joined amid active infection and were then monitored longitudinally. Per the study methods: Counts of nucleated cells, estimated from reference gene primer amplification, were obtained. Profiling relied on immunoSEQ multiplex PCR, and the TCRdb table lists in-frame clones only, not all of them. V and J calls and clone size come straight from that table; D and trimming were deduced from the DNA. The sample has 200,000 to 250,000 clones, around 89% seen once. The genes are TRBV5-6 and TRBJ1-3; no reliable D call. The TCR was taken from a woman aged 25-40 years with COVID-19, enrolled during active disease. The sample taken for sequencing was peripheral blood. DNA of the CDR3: TGTGCCAGCAGCTTGCCGGGTTCTGGAAACACCATATATTTT. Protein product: CASSLPGSGNTIYF.